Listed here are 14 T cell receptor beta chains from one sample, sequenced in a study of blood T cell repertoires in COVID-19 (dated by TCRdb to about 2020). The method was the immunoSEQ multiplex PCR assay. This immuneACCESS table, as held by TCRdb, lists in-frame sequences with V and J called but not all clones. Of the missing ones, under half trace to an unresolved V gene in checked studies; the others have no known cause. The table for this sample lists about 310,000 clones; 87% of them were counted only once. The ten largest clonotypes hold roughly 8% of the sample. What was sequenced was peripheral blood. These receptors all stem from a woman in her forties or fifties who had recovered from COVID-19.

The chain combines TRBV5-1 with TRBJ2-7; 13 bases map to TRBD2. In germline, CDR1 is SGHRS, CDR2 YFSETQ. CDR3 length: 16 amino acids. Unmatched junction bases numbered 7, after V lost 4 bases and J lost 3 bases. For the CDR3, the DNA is TGCGCCAGCAGCGGGGGACTAGCGGGACCCTACTACGAGCAGTACTTC. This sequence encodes CASSGGLAGPYYEQYF.

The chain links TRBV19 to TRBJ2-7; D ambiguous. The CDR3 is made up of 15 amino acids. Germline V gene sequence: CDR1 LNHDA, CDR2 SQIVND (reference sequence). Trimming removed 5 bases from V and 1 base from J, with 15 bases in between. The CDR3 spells CASSRNYPGSYEQYF. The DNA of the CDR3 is TGTGCCAGTAGTCGAAATTACCCGGGTTCCTACGAGCAGTACTTC.

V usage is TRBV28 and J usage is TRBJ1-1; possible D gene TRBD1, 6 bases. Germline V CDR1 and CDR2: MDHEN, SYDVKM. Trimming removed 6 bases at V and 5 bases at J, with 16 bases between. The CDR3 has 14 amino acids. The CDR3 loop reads CASRGANVGTEAFF. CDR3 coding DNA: TGTGCCAGCAGGGGGGCCAACGTGGGGACTGAAGCTTTCTTT.

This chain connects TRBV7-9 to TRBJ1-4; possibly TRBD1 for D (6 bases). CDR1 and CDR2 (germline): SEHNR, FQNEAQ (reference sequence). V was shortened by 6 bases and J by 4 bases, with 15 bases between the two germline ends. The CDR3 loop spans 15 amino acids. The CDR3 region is CASSQGQWDNEKLFF. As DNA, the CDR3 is TGTGCCAGCAGTCAAGGACAGTGGGATAATGAAAAACTGTTTTTT.

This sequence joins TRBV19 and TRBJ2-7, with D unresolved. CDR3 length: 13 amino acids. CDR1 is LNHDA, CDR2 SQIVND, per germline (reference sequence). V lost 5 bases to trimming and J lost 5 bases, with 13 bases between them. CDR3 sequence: CASSLNTLHEQYF. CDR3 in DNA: TGTGCCAGTAGTCTGAATACTCTCCACGAGCAGTACTTC.

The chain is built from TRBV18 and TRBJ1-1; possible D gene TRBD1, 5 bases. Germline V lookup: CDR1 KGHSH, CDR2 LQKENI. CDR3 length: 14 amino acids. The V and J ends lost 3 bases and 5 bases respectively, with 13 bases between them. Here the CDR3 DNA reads TGTGCCAGCTCACCGGCCAGGGCGGGGACTGAAGCTTTCTTT. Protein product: CASSPARAGTEAFF.

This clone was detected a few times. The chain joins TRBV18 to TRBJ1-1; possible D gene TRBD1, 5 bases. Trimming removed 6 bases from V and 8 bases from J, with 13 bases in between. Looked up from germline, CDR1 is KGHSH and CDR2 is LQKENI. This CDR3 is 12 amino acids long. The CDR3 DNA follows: TGTGCCAGCTCGCCGGGAGGGGAAGAAGCTTTCTTT. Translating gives CASSPGGEEAFF.

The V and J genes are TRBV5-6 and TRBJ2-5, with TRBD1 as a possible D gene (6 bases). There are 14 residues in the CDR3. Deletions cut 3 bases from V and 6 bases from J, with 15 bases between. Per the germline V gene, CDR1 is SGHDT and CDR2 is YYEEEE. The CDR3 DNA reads TGTGCCAGCAGCTCAGGGGTGCGCGGGCAGACCCAGTACTTC. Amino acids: CASSSGVRGQTQYF.

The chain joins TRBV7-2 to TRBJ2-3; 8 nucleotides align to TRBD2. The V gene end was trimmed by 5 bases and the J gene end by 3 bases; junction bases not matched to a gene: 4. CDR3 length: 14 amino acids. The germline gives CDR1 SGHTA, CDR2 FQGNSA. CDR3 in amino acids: CASSLGLATDTQYF. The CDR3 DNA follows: TGTGCCAGCAGCCTCGGACTAGCTACAGATACGCAGTATTTT. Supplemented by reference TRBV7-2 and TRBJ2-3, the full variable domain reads GAGVSQSPSNKVTEKGKDVELRCDPISGHTALYWYRQSLGQGLEFLIYFQGNSAPDKSGLPSDRFSAERTGGSVSTLTIQRTQQEDSAVYLCASSLGLATDTQYFGPGTRLTVL.

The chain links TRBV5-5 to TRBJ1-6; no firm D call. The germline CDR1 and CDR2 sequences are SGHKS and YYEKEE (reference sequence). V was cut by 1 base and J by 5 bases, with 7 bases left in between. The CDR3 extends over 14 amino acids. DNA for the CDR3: TGTGCCAGCAGCTTGATTACAGATAATTCACCCCTCCACTTT. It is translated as CASSLITDNSPLHF.

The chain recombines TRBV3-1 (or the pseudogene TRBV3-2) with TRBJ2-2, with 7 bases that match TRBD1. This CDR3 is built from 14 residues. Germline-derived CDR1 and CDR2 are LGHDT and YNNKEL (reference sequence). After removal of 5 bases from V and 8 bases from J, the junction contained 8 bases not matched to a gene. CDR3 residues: CASSFYDRVGELFF. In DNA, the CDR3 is TGTGCCAGCAGCTTCTACGACAGGGTGGGGGAGCTGTTTTTT.

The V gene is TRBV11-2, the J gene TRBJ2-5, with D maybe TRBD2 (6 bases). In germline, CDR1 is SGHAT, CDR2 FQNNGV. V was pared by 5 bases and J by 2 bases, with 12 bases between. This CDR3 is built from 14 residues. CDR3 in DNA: TGTGCCAGCAGCCCGTTGGGGGGACAAGAGACCCAGTACTTC. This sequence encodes CASSPLGGQETQYF.

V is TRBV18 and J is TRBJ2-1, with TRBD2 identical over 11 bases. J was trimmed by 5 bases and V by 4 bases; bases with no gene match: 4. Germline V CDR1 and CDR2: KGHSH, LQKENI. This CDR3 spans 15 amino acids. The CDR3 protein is CASSLTSGTNNEQFF. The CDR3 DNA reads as TGTGCCAGCTCACTGACTAGCGGGACTAACAATGAGCAGTTCTTC.

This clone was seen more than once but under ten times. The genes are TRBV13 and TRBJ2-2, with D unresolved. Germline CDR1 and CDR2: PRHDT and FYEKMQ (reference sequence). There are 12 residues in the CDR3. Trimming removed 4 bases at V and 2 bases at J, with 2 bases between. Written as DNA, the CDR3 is TGTGCCAGCAGCTCTAACACCGGGGAGCTGTTTTTT. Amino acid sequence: CASSSNTGELFF.